The clone carrying this T cell receptor (beta chain) ranks as medium-sized. Its target is not known. The entry originates in a study of metastatic and nonmetastatic thyroid tumors. Study at large: Peripheral blood and tumor or nodule samples from malignant and benign thyroid patients were compared.

Patients were all untreated before their thyroid surgery. The CDR3 consists of 13 residues. V lost 3 bases and J lost 6, with 9 bases in between. CDR1 is LNHDA, CDR2 SQIVND, per germline (reference sequence). The authors' processing: The study's classifier, a distant-metastasis tool for papillary thyroid cancer, was built using CDR3 differences across clinicopathological groups. TCRdb reprocessed the PCR reads via MiXCR. The V and J calls reflect TCRdb's pipeline rather than the authors' work. Found here are 20,000 to 25,000 clones, approximately 35% of them singletons; the top ten hold 22%. Study findings and constraints: Significantly higher TCR beta diversity was reportedly seen in malignant thyroid tumors than benign nodules, in blood and tumor.

The receptor's source is a male donor with papillary thyroid cancer or a benign thyroid nodule (not recorded which). Some clones in this sample may be carry-over from other donors' samples. The V and J genes are TRBV19 and TRBJ1-5, with D maybe TRBD1 (5 bases). The sample taken for sequencing was blood. The CDR3 nucleotides read TGTGCCAGTAGTATCAGGGTGGTTCAGCCCCAGCATTTT. The encoded protein is CASSIRVVQPQHF.